This T cell receptor (beta chain) was sequenced during a study of blood T cell repertoires in COVID-19. The overall study: Whether acute or convalescent, the COVID-19 samples came from the United States, Italy and Spain. The analysed material was cDNA or gDNA that came from T cells, B-cell-depleted T cells, or PBMCs.

Trimming pared 4 bases from V and 0 bases from J, leaving 6 bases between. From germline, CDR1 is SQVTM and CDR2 ANQGSEA. There are 13 residues in the CDR3. Authors' processing steps: Reference gene primer amplification yielded estimated nucleated cell counts. TCRdb keeps only in-frame clones here, not all; method: immunoSEQ multiplex PCR. V and J calls and clone size are given by that table; D and trimming were obtained from the DNA. There are more than 25,000 clones in the sample; roughly 90% occur only once, and 2.8% lies in the top ten. The chain has TRBV29-1 and TRBJ2-2, with unresolved D. The TCR was taken from a human donor in a cohort sampled during active COVID-19. Sample: peripheral blood. This CDR3 is CSVGSANTGELFF. CDR3 sequence (DNA): TGCAGCGTTGGGAGCGCGAACACCGGGGAGCTGTTTTTT.